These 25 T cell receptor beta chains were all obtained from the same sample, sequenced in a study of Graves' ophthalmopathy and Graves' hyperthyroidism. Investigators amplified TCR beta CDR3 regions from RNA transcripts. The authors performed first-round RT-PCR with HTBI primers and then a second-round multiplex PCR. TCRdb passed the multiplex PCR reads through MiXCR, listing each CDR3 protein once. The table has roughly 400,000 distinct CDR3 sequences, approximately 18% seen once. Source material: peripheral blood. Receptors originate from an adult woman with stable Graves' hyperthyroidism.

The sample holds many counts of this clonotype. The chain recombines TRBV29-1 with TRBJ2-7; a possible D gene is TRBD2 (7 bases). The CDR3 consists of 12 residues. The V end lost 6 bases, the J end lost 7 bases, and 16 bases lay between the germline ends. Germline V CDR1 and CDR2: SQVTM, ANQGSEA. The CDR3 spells CSVAQRGGEQYF. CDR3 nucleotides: TGCAGCGTGGCTCAAAGGGGGGGGGAGCAGTACTTC.

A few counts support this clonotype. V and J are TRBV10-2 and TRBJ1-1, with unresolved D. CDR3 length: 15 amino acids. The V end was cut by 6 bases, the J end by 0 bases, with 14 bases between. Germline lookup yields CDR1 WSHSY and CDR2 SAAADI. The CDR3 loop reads CASRGNRIMNTEAFF. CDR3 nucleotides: TGCGCCAGCAGGGGGAATAGGATTATGAACACTGAAGCTTTCTTT.

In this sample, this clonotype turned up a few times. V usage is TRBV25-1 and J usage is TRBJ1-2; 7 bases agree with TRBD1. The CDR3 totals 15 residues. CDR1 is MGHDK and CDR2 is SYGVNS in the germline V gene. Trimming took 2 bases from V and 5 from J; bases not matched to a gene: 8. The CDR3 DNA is TGTGCCAGCAGTGAAGGGGTAGGGGGCCATTATGGCTACACCTTC. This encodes CASSEGVGGHYGYTF.

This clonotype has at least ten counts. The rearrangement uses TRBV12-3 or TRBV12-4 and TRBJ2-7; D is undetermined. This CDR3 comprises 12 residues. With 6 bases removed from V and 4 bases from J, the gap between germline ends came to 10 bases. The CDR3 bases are TGTGCCAGCAGAATCTTGGGTTACGAGCAGTACTTC. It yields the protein CASRILGYEQYF.

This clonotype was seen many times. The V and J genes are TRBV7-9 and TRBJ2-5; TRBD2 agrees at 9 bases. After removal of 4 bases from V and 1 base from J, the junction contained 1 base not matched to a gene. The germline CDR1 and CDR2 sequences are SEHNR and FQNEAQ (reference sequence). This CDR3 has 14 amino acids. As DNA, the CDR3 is TGTGCCAGCAGCTGGGGACTAGCCCAAGAGACCCAGTACTTC. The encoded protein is CASSWGLAQETQYF.

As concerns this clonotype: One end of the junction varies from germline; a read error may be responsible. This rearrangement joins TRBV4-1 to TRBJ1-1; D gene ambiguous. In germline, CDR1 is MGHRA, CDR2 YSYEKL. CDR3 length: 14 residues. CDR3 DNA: TGCGCCAGCAGCCAGGAGGGCCCGAACACTAAAGCTTTCTTT. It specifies CASSQEGPNTKAFF.

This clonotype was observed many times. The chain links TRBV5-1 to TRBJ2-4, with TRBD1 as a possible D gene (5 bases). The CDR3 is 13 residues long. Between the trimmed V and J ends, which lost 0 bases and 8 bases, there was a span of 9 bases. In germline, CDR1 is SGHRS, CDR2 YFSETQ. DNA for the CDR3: TGCGCCAGCAGCTTGGAGGGGTTTCACATTCAGTACTTC. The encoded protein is CASSLEGFHIQYF.

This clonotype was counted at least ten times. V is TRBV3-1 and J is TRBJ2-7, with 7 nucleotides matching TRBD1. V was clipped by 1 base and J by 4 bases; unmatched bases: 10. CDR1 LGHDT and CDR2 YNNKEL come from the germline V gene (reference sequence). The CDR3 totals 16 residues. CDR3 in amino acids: CASSQGPYTGAYEQYF. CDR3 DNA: TGTGCCAGCAGCCAAGGTCCTTACACAGGGGCGTACGAGCAGTACTTC.

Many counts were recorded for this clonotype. The CDR3 region is CSARVPLNTGELFF. CDR3 bases: TGCAGTGCTAGGGTCCCCCTTAACACCGGGGAGCTGTTTTTT. The chain links TRBV20-1 to TRBJ2-2, with no clear D. The V and J ends lost 3 bases and 2 bases respectively, with 10 bases between them. CDR3 length equals 14 residues. The germline gives CDR1 DFQATT, CDR2 SNEGSKA (reference sequence).

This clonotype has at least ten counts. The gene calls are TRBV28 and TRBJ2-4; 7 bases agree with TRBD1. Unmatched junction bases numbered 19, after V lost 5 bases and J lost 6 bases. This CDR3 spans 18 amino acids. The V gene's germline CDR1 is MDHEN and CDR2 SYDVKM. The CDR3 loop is CASSPILDRERRRNIQYF. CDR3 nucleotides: TGTGCCAGCAGTCCAATCCTTGACAGGGAAAGGCGCAGAAACATTCAGTACTTC.

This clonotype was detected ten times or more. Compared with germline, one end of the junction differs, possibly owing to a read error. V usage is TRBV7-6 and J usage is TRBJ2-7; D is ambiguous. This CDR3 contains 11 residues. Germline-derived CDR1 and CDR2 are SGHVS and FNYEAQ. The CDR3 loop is CASSSSHEQYF. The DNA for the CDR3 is TGTGCCAGCAGCTCCTCCCACGAGCAGTACTTC.

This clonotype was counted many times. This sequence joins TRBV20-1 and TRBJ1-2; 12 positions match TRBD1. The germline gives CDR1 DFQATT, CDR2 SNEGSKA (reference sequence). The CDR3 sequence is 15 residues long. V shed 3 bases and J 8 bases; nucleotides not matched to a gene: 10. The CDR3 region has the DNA TGCAGTGCTAGGCCCGGGACAGGGGGCGGGGGCGGCTACACCTTC. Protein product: CSARPGTGGGGGYTF.

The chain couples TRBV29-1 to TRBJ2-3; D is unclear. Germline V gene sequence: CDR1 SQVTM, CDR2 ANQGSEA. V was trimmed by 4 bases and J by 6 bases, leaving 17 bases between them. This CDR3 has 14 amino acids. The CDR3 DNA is TGCAGCGTTGTTCATAGGAAGGGTATGGATACGCAGTATTTT. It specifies CSVVHRKGMDTQYF.

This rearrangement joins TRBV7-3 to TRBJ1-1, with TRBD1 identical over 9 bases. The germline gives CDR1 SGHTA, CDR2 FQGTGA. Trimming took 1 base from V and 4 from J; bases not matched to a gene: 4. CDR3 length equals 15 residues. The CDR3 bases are TGTGCCAGCAGCTTAAACGGACAGGGGACCACTGAAGCTTTCTTT. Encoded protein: CASSLNGQGTTEAFF.

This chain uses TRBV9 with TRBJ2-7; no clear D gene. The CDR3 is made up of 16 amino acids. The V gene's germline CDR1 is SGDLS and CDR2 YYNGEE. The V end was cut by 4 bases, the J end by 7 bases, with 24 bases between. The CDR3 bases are TGTGCCAGCAGCCCCGCGGCCACCTCGGGTCTCGGGGAGCAGTACTTC. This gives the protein CASSPAATSGLGEQYF.

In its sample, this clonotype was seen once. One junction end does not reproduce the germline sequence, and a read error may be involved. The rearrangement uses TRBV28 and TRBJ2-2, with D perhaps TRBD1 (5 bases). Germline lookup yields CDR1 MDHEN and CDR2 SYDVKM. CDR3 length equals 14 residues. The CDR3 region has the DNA TGTGCCAGCAGCTTATTTCAGGGTCCCGGGGAGCTGTTTTTT. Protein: CASSLFQGPGELFF. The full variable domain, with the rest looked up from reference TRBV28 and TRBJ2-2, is DVKVTQSSRYLVKRTGEKVFLECVQDMDHENMFWYRQDPGLGLRLIYFSYDVKMKEKGDIPEGYSVSREKKERFSLILESASTNQTSMYLCASSLFQGPGELFFGEGSRLTVL.

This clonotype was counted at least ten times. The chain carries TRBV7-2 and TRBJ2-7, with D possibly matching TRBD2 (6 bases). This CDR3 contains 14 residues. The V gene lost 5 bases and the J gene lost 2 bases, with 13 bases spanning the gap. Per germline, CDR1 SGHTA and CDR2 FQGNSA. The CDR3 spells CASSDYGGAYEQYF. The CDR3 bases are TGTGCCAGCAGCGACTACGGGGGAGCCTACGAGCAGTACTTC.

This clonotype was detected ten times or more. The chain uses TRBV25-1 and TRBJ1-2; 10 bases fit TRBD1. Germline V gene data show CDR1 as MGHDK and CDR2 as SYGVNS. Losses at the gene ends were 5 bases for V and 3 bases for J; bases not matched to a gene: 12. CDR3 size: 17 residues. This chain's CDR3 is CASSHRTGGKGDYGYTF. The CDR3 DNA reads TGTGCCAGCAGTCATCGGACAGGGGGAAAGGGTGACTATGGCTACACCTTC.

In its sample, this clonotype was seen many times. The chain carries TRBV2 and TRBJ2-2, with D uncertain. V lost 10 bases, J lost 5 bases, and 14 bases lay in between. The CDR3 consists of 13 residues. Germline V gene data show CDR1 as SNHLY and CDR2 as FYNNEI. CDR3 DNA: TGTGCCACCCGATTGGGTGATACCGGGGAGCTGTTTTTT. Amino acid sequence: CATRLGDTGELFF.

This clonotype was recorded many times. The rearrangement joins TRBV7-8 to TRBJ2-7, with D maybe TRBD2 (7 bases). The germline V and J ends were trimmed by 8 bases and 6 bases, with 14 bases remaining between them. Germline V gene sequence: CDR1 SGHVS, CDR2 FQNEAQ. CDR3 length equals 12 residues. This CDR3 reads CASGKGGAEQYF. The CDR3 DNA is TGTGCCAGCGGCAAAGGGGGGGCCGAGCAGTACTTC.

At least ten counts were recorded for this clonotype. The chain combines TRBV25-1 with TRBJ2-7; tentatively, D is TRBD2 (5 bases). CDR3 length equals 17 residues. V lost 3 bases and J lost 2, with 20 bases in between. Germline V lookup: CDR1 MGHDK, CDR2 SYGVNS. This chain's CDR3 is CASSEGERMEWAYEQYF. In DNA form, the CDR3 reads TGTGCCAGCAGTGAGGGAGAAAGAATGGAGTGGGCCTACGAGCAGTACTTC.

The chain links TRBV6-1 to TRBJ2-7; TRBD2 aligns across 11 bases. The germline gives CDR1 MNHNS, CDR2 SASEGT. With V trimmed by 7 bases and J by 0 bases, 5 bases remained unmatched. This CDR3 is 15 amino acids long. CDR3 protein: CASTQTSGSSYEQYF. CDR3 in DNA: TGTGCCAGCACCCAAACTAGCGGGAGCTCCTACGAGCAGTACTTC.

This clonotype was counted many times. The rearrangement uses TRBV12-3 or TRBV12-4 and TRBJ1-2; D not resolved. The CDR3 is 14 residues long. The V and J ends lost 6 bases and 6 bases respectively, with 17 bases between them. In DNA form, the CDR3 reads TGTGCCAGCAGCCGTAACATAGGTCAAAATGGCTACACCTTC. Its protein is CASSRNIGQNGYTF.

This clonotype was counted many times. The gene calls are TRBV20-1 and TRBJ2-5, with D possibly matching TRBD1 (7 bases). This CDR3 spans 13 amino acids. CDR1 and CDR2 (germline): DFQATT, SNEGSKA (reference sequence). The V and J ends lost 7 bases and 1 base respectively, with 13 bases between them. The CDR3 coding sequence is TGCAGTGTAGGGGGGACAGCCCAAGAGACCCAGTACTTC. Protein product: CSVGGTAQETQYF.

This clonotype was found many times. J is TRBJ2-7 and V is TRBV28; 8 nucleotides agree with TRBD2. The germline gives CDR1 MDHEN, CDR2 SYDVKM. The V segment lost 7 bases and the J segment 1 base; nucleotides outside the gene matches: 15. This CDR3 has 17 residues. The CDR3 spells CASTPKGLAGRSYEQYF. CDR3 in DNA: TGTGCCAGCACCCCTAAAGGGTTAGCGGGAAGATCCTACGAGCAGTACTTC.